This T cell receptor beta chain was documented in a study of blood T cell repertoires in COVID-19 (dated by TCRdb to about 2020). For context, the study as a whole: Samples from collaborators originated in the United States, Italy and Spain and spanned both the acute and convalescent phases of COVID-19. The prospective study material was composed of cDNA or gDNA derived from T cells, B-cell-depleted T cells, or PBMCs. Deeply sampled blood TCRbeta repertoires from subjects exposed to, actively infected with, or recovered from COVID-19 were included in the dataset. The repertoires were made available in a free public database intended to serve as a resource for research on the immune response to SARS-CoV-2. The samples were drawn from the first 160 participants of the ongoing ImmuneRACE study and from 1,254 subjects provided by 6 global collaborators. Nearly every sample came with metadata listing a de-identified subject ID, COVID-19 status, age in years and sex. Where available, HLA class I and class II types were taken from metadata supplied by the sample provider and were not determined by assay-based typing. The research as a whole found: Clinical and demographic metadata were provided uncurated, with the amount varying by source and participant.

The trim is 0 bases for V and 4 bases for J, with a gap of 9 bases between the germline ends. In the germline V gene, CDR1 corresponds to ENHRY and CDR2 to SYGVKD. The cysteine opens and the phenylalanine closes a CDR3 of 15 amino acids. Here the CDR3 DNA is all that survives: 45 bases in frame from base 1. One collaborating source in Seattle enrolled patients while the patients were actively infected and followed the patients over time throughout the course of disease. Each collaborating institution followed its own protocols to collect whole blood in K2EDTA tubes. For TCRbeta analysis, collaborators shipped samples as frozen whole blood, isolated PBMCs, or DNA extracted from either of those sample types. The immunoSEQ Assay, a bias-controlled multiplex PCR, was used to amplify TCRbeta CDR3 regions from genomic DNA. Per the original workflow: Nucleated cell counts per sample were estimated from amplification of reference gene primers within the assay. To quantify the absolute abundance of each unique TCRbeta CDR3 rearrangement, sequence reads were collapsed and filtered. For each sample, productive Simpson clonality was calculated as the square root of Simpson's diversity index over productive rearrangements. TCRdb provides this immuneACCESS table in a form limited to in-frame rearrangements. Some clones are lacking; in checked studies, under half of them reflect an unresolved V gene, and why the rest are absent is not known. That table is the source of V, J and clone size, and D and trimming were worked out from the DNA. The sample yields 200,000 to 250,000 clones; about 90% were counted once. Together, the top ten hold 2% to 3% of the sample.

Concerning this clone itself: The specificity of this receptor is unknown. The input lacks base qualities; no much larger clone sits a single base away.

The sample consisted of peripheral blood. The clonotype was recovered from a man between 25 and 39 years old with COVID-19, enrolled during active disease. Recombination joined TRBV10-3 with TRBJ2-2; no confident D gene assignment can be made. The DNA sequence is as follows: TGTGCCATCAGTGAGTCTCAGGTTTTCACCGGGGAGCTGTTTTTT. This codes for CAISESQVFTGELFF.